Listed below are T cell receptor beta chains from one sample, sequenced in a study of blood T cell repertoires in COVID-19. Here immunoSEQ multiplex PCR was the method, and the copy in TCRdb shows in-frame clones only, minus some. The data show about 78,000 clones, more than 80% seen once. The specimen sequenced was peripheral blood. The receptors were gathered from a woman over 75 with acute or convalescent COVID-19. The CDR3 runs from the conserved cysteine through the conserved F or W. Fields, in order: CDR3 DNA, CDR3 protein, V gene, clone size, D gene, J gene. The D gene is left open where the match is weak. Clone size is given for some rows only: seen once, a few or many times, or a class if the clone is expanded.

CDR3 DNA: TGTGCCAGCAGCCGGACTAGCGGGAAGTACCAAGAGACCCAGTACTTC
CDR3 protein: CASSRTSGKYQETQYF
V gene: TRBV25-1
clone size: -
D gene: TRBD2
J gene: TRBJ2-5

CDR3 DNA: TGTGCCAGCATTAAATTCGGGGCTAGCGAACGCAGCACAGATACGCAGTATTTT
CDR3 protein: CASIKFGASERSTDTQYF
V gene: TRBV28
clone size: once
D gene: -
J gene: TRBJ2-3

CDR3 DNA: TGTGCCAGCAGCTCCGGACAGGGCATTAGGGCCGGGGAGCTGTTTTTT
CDR3 protein: CASSSGQGIRAGELFF
V gene: TRBV7-7
clone size: -
D gene: TRBD1
J gene: TRBJ2-2

CDR3 DNA: TGTGCCAGCAGCCGTTCCCCGCGGGGGTACGAGCAGTACTTC
CDR3 protein: CASSRSPRGYEQYF
V gene: TRBV27
clone size: -
D gene: TRBD2
J gene: TRBJ2-7

CDR3 DNA: TGTGCCAGCAGCTTCGGGACAGGGGGCTACGAGCAGTACTTC
CDR3 protein: CASSFGTGGYEQYF
V gene: TRBV7-2
clone size: -
D gene: TRBD1
J gene: TRBJ2-7

CDR3 DNA: TGTGCCAGCAGCTCAAGCCTAGCCTCTGGGGCCAACGTCCTGACTTTC
CDR3 protein: CASSSSLASGANVLTF
V gene: TRBV27
clone size: -
D gene: -
J gene: TRBJ2-6

CDR3 DNA: TGTGCCAGCAGCTCACTAGGAACCTACAATGAGCAGTTCTTC
CDR3 protein: CASSSLGTYNEQFF
V gene: TRBV7-3
clone size: -
D gene: -
J gene: TRBJ2-1

CDR3 DNA: TGTGCCAGCAGCCAAGTTGAGGTAGTAAATTCACCCCTCCACTTT
CDR3 protein: CASSQVEVVNSPLHF
V gene: TRBV3-1/TRBV3-2
clone size: -
D gene: -
J gene: TRBJ1-6

CDR3 DNA: TGTGCCAGCAGCCCCCAAACTAGCTACGAGCAGTACTTC
CDR3 protein: CASSPQTSYEQYF
V gene: TRBV2
clone size: -
D gene: -
J gene: TRBJ2-7

CDR3 DNA: TGTGCCAGCAGCCCAGGTGGAGCGGGAGCGGGATTTGAGCAGTTCTTC
CDR3 protein: CASSPGGAGAGFEQFF
V gene: TRBV7-9
clone size: -
D gene: TRBD2
J gene: TRBJ2-1

CDR3 DNA: TGTGCCAGCAGTGAAGTGGCAGTGGATCAGCCCCAGCATTTT
CDR3 protein: CASSEVAVDQPQHF
V gene: TRBV6-1
clone size: -
D gene: -
J gene: TRBJ1-5

CDR3 DNA: TGTGCCAGCATGTCTAGCGGGGGGCTATGGGATACGCAGTATTTT
CDR3 protein: CASMSSGGLWDTQYF
V gene: TRBV7-9
clone size: -
D gene: TRBD2
J gene: TRBJ2-3

CDR3 DNA: TGCGCCAGCAGCCCACAGGGGGCGTTTCTCGGCTACACCTTC
CDR3 protein: CASSPQGAFLGYTF
V gene: TRBV4-1
clone size: once
D gene: TRBD1
J gene: TRBJ1-2

CDR3 DNA: TGTGCCAGCTCACTGGGACAGGTGGGCAATCAGCCCCAGCATTTT
CDR3 protein: CASSLGQVGNQPQHF
V gene: TRBV18
clone size: -
D gene: TRBD1
J gene: TRBJ1-5

CDR3 DNA: TGTGCCAGCAGCTCAGTCTCCTACAATGAGCAGTTCTTC
CDR3 protein: CASSSVSYNEQFF
V gene: TRBV5-5
clone size: -
D gene: -
J gene: TRBJ2-1

CDR3 DNA: TGTGCCACCAGTGATCCGACAGGGCTTTGGGAGACCCAGTACTTC
CDR3 protein: CATSDPTGLWETQYF
V gene: TRBV24-1
clone size: -
D gene: TRBD1
J gene: TRBJ2-5

CDR3 DNA: TGTGCCAGCACCCCATGGGGCGGGAGTGGCGAGCTGTTTTTT
CDR3 protein: CASTPWGGSGELFF
V gene: TRBV27
clone size: -
D gene: TRBD2
J gene: TRBJ2-2

CDR3 DNA: TGTGCCACCAGCCGCGGAAGACAGGACTCTGAAGCTTTCTTT
CDR3 protein: CATSRGRQDSEAFF
V gene: TRBV15
clone size: once
D gene: -
J gene: TRBJ1-1

CDR3 DNA: TGTGCCAGCTCACCAACAGGGGACAGCCAGCCCCAGCATTTT
CDR3 protein: CASSPTGDSQPQHF
V gene: TRBV18
clone size: once
D gene: TRBD1
J gene: TRBJ1-5

CDR3 DNA: TGCGCCAGCAGCCAGGGTAACACTAATGAAAAACTGTTTTTT
CDR3 protein: CASSQGNTNEKLFF
V gene: TRBV5-1
clone size: few
D gene: -
J gene: TRBJ1-4

CDR3 DNA: TGTGCCAGTAGTATACCTCGGACAGGGAAGGATTCACCCCTCCACTTT
CDR3 protein: CASSIPRTGKDSPLHF
V gene: TRBV19
clone size: -
D gene: TRBD1
J gene: TRBJ1-6

CDR3 DNA: TGTGCCAGCAGTTACTTGGGACAGGGGGCCAATGAGCAGTTCTTC
CDR3 protein: CASSYLGQGANEQFF
V gene: TRBV6-5
clone size: once
D gene: TRBD1
J gene: TRBJ2-1

CDR3 DNA: TGCGCCAGCAGTCAATCGGAACTAGCGGGAGGGCCAGTCGTGTCTTGTGAGCAGTTCTTC
CDR3 protein: CASSQSELAGGPVVSCEQFF
V gene: TRBV23-1
clone size: -
D gene: TRBD2
J gene: TRBJ2-1

CDR3 DNA: TGTGCCAGCAGCGCAGGGGACCGAGCCTCCTACGAGCAGTACTTC
CDR3 protein: CASSAGDRASYEQYF
V gene: TRBV9
clone size: -
D gene: -
J gene: TRBJ2-7

CDR3 DNA: TGTGCCATCAGTGAGGGGGACATCCAAGAGACCCAGTACTTC
CDR3 protein: CAISEGDIQETQYF
V gene: TRBV10-3
clone size: -
D gene: -
J gene: TRBJ2-5

CDR3 DNA: TGTGCCAGCAGCACCTACGGTTCGGGGTCCTATGGCTACACCTTC
CDR3 protein: CASSTYGSGSYGYTF
V gene: TRBV9
clone size: -
D gene: -
J gene: TRBJ1-2

CDR3 DNA: TGCGCCAGCAGCCAAGACGGCAGGGGAACAGATACGCAGTATTTT
CDR3 protein: CASSQDGRGTDTQYF
V gene: TRBV4-1
clone size: -
D gene: -
J gene: TRBJ2-3

CDR3 DNA: TGTGCCAGCAGCCGTTTGATGGGACAGGCCTCGAGGAACACTGAAGCTTTCTTT
CDR3 protein: CASSRLMGQASRNTEAFF
V gene: TRBV14
clone size: -
D gene: TRBD1
J gene: TRBJ1-1

CDR3 DNA: TGTGCCAGCAGCCAGGCTACAGGGGCGGTGGCTTTCTTT
CDR3 protein: CASSQATGAVAFF
V gene: TRBV3-1/TRBV3-2
clone size: -
D gene: TRBD1
J gene: TRBJ1-1

CDR3 DNA: TGTGCCAGCAGCTTGGATGGCGGCAGCGGTAGATCTGGAAACACCATATATTTT
CDR3 protein: CASSLDGGSGRSGNTIYF
V gene: TRBV5-4
clone size: -
D gene: -
J gene: TRBJ1-3

CDR3 DNA: TGTGCCAGTAGTCCAAGTACCGGGACAGGGGGCAATCAGCCCCAGCATTTT
CDR3 protein: CASSPSTGTGGNQPQHF
V gene: TRBV19
clone size: -
D gene: TRBD1
J gene: TRBJ1-5

CDR3 DNA: TGCGCCAGCAGCCCCGACATGCAGTCCTACAATGAGCAGTTCTTC
CDR3 protein: CASSPDMQSYNEQFF
V gene: TRBV4-3
clone size: -
D gene: -
J gene: TRBJ2-1

CDR3 DNA: TGTGCCAGCAGCCCCTCGGAGGGGCAGGGGGTCAGCCTCCTCCAAGAGACCCAGTACTTC
CDR3 protein: CASSPSEGQGVSLLQETQYF
V gene: TRBV7-8
clone size: few
D gene: -
J gene: TRBJ2-5

CDR3 DNA: TGTGCCAGCAGCTCTACAGGGACTGAAGCTTTCTTT
CDR3 protein: CASSSTGTEAFF
V gene: TRBV3-1/TRBV3-2
clone size: -
D gene: -
J gene: TRBJ1-1

CDR3 DNA: TGTGCCAGCAGTTCCTTGACTGAAAATGAGCAGTTCTTC
CDR3 protein: CASSSLTENEQFF
V gene: TRBV27
clone size: -
D gene: -
J gene: TRBJ2-1

CDR3 DNA: TGCGCCAGCAGCTCATATGGGACAGGGGTTTCACCCCTCCACTTT
CDR3 protein: CASSSYGTGVSPLHF
V gene: TRBV5-1
clone size: -
D gene: TRBD1
J gene: TRBJ1-6

CDR3 DNA: TGTGCCAGTAGTATGGAGGGGAGGGCCTACGAGCAGTACTTC
CDR3 protein: CASSMEGRAYEQYF
V gene: TRBV19
clone size: -
D gene: TRBD2
J gene: TRBJ2-7

CDR3 DNA: TGTGCCAGTAGTTGGGGGCAGCTTAACAATCAGCCCCAGCATTTT
CDR3 protein: CASSWGQLNNQPQHF
V gene: TRBV19
clone size: once
D gene: -
J gene: TRBJ1-5

CDR3 DNA: TGCGCCAGCAGCCTGCACGACAGGGCGAATCAGCCCCAGCATTTT
CDR3 protein: CASSLHDRANQPQHF
V gene: TRBV4-1
clone size: -
D gene: TRBD1
J gene: TRBJ1-5

CDR3 DNA: TGTGCCAGCAGGCGGACAGGGCGAGAGACCCAGTACTTC
CDR3 protein: CASRRTGRETQYF
V gene: TRBV2
clone size: -
D gene: TRBD1
J gene: TRBJ2-5

CDR3 DNA: TGCGCCAGCAGCTCCGGGACTAGCACAGATACGCAGTATTTT
CDR3 protein: CASSSGTSTDTQYF
V gene: TRBV5-1
clone size: -
D gene: -
J gene: TRBJ2-3